This T cell receptor beta chain was captured by sequencing in a study of shared clonotypes between healthy human individuals. Study conclusions and caveats: Rarefaction exposed incomplete sorted-subset sequencing despite large depth. Shared across a few donors were around 5% of the naive CD4 clonotypes.

On this clone itself: Antigen: not known.

V lost 3 bases and J lost 2, with 11 bases in between. The germline gives CDR1 MNHEY, CDR2 SMNVEV (reference sequence). The CDR3 covers 14 residues. CD8 cells regarded as naive lacked CD45RO, were positively chosen for CCR7, and omitted terminally differentiated effector memory CD45RA+ cells. All donors qualified as healthy HIV-negative adults and had experienced no recent acute infections or vaccinations. The protocol was immunoSEQ multiplex PCR, while the TCRdb copy is restricted to in-frame clones and leaves out a portion. The table includes millions of clones, about 95% detected once. The chain combines TRBV27 with TRBJ2-7, with D possibly being TRBD1 (5 bases). The TCR was taken from a man aged 18 to 29 in good health. The sample taken for sequencing was naive CD8+ T cells sorted from blood. This CDR3 is CASSFTGSPYEQYF. CDR3 sequence (DNA): TGTGCCAGCAGTTTCACAGGATCGCCCTACGAGCAGTACTTC.